This T cell receptor (beta chain) was captured by sequencing in a study of shared clonotypes between healthy human individuals (TCRdb year 2020). Regarding the research as a whole: The cohort comprised a couple of women and a few men aged 18 to 49 years. To increase sequencing depth and limit assay-specific biases, TCR repertoire library preparation and sequencing were carried out by different laboratories using diverse techniques. For each donor, CD4 naive and CD4 memory were each given three plates, CD8 naive was given two plates, and CD8 memory was given one plate. Per donor, leukapheresis produced somewhere between about 0.9 and 9.5 billion PBMCs. The study deeply sequenced blood TCR repertoires of five healthy adults to estimate repertoire size and the extent of clonotype sharing between individuals.

CD8 naive samples were CD45RO-negative cells positively selected for CCR7, giving a CD45RA+CCR7+ population that excluded TemRA cells. The donors were healthy, HIV-negative adults with no recently reported acute infections or vaccinations. Every donor was a Caucasian adult residing in Nashville, Tennessee, USA. Blood was obtained by leukapheresis, after which PBMCs were separated by Ficoll-Histopaque density gradient centrifugation and cryopreserved in liquid nitrogen vapor phase. Purity and quantity of every magnetically sorted T cell population were checked by analytical flow cytometry. Each sorted fraction had its genomic DNA isolated and then quantified by UV absorbance on a Nanodrop 2000c. What the research found in general, with its limitations: Because the study included only a small number of donors, the genetic and exposure-history diversity represented was limited. When a few donors were compared, the shared fraction of clonotypes was around 5% for naive CD4, 3.5% for naive CD8, more than 2% for memory CD4, and around 0.37% for memory CD8. Rarefaction of sorted-subset datasets indicated incomplete sequencing despite the large sequencing depth. Estimated clonotype richness was generally larger for naive than for memory subsets. Sampling was limited to blood, and TCR repertoires in tissue likely differ from TCR repertoires in blood. Based on pairwise subsampling, the degree of clonotype sharing among donors was expected to be affected by sequencing depth. Compared with non-shared clonotypes, clonotypes shared by all four sorted-subset donors had higher generation probabilities.

Details on this clone: Its antigen target is currently unknown. Per-base quality was not reported, and no clone a single base away is much larger than it.

Using the deep immunoSEQ assay, TCR CDR3 regions were amplified from genomic DNA by multiplex PCR. Extracted genomic DNA from each cell subset was spread evenly across all wells of several immunoSEQ 96-well plates, with each plate serving as a replicate. For sorted subsets, each replicate PCR was loaded with 200 to 250 ng genomic DNA, equivalent to 32,000 or so T cell genomes. Purified libraries were quantified with a Qubit 3.0 fluorometer, sized on a Bioanalyzer 2100, and re-quantified with the KAPA Library Quantification kit. Every immunoSEQ 96-well plate was sequenced on a separate single-read 150-cycle Illumina NextSeq 550 flow cell. On the study's bioinformatics: Because the immunoSEQ output held only junctional sequences and lacked quality scores, the filtering could not match the filtering applied to full-length reads. Sequences were annotated with PyIR, a Python wrapper for IgBLAST v1.9, using IMGT germline references to assign V/J genes and CDR3. Any read was removed if the V/J assignment was weak (E-value above 1e-6), the CDR3 was missing, or the read contained stop codons, out-of-frame junctions, or ambiguous translated residues. V3J clonotypes were defined as sequences sharing the same inferred V gene, J gene, and CDR3 amino acid sequence. Percentage overlap between repertoires was computed as shared unique clonotypes divided by the size of the smaller repertoire. RTK rarefaction, the Chao1 estimator, and Recon v2.1 estimates of unobserved clonotypes were used to assess repertoire richness. OLGA was used to compute generation probabilities for all TCRbeta clonotypes that the gDNA method yielded from a handful of donors. TCRdb limited this immuneACCESS table to in-frame rearrangements with V and J called. A share of clones is missing; checked studies link under half to unresolved V genes, and the rest is unexplained. The DNA gave D and trimming, while V, J and clone size come from that table. Across this sample there are about 590,000 clones, with nearly 97% seen only once. About 0.11% of the sample is taken by the ten largest.

The sequence derives from a woman between 25 and 40 years old in good health. Material: naive CD8+ T cells sorted from blood. The cell subset or site label on this specimen signifies: CD45RA+CCR7+.

The DNA reads TGCGCCAGCGGCCCGGGGGTGGCCAATCAGCCCCAGCATTTT. This codes for CASGPGVANQPQHF. The V gene is TRBV10-2 and the J gene is TRBJ1-5; TRBD1 might be the D gene, on 5 matching bases. Trimming removed 8 bases from V and 3 bases from J, leaving 14 bases between the germline ends. The CDR3 has 14 amino acids, counting the end cysteine and phenylalanine. Only CDR3 DNA remains: 42 bases, in frame from the first base. CDR1 is given as WSHSY and CDR2 as SAAADI, both from the germline V gene.